A selection of T cell receptor beta chains follows, all from one sample in a study of T cell responses to AZD1222 COVID-19 vaccine. This table comes from immunoSEQ multiplex PCR, and its TCRdb copy is limited to in-frame clones, with some not included. The profile shows roughly 200,000 clones, 80% to 95% of them singletons. This specimen consisted of peripheral blood, obtained 28 days after the second AZD1222 dose. The source of these receptors is an adult who received the AZD1222 COVID-19 vaccine. Both conserved end residues are part of each CDR3. D genes are given only for firm matches. Size is omitted from some rows. Given values are once, few, many or a class for expanded clones.

>TRBD2|TRBV9|-|TRBJ2-7
CASSGPGLGTEQYF
TGTGCCAGCAGCGGACCGGGACTAGGGACCGAGCAGTACTTC
>-|TRBV18|-|TRBJ2-7
CASSRGDAISYEQYF
TGTGCCAGCTCACGAGGGGATGCGATTTCCTACGAGCAGTACTTC
>TRBD2|TRBV7-3|-|TRBJ2-7
CASSLAAGVSYEQYF
TGTGCCAGCAGCTTGGCGGCGGGAGTGTCCTACGAGCAGTACTTC
>-|TRBV6-5|-|TRBJ1-5
CASSSSPGQPQHF
TGTGCCAGCAGTTCGAGCCCGGGGCAGCCCCAGCATTTT
>TRBD2|TRBV6-4|-|TRBJ2-3
CASGSGLASTDTQYF
TGTGCCAGCGGGTCGGGACTAGCGAGCACAGATACGCAGTATTTT
>TRBD1|TRBV3-1/TRBV3-2|-|TRBJ2-1
CASSLWTGGNEQFF
TGTGCCAGCAGCCTATGGACAGGCGGGAATGAGCAGTTCTTC
>TRBD1|TRBV2|-|TRBJ2-7
CASSGNRDRASYEQYF
TGTGCCAGCAGTGGCAACCGGGACAGAGCCTCCTACGAGCAGTACTTC
>-|TRBV6-2/TRBV6-3|-|TRBJ1-1
CASSLDATPIQAFF
TGTGCCAGCAGCCTAGATGCGACACCAATTCAAGCTTTCTTT
>TRBD2|TRBV5-1|-|TRBJ2-5
CASSSGLAARETQYF
TGCGCCAGCAGCTCGGGACTAGCGGCGCGGGAGACCCAGTACTTC
>-|TRBV7-2|-|TRBJ1-5
CASSLKGGQPQHF
TGTGCCAGCAGCTTGAAGGGAGGTCAGCCCCAGCATTTT
>TRBD2|TRBV28|-|TRBJ2-7
CASSFAGAGYEQYF
TGTGCCAGCAGTTTTGCGGGAGCGGGCTACGAGCAGTACTTC
>-|TRBV19|once|TRBJ1-2
CASSTDINYGYTF
TGTGCCAGTAGTACCGACATTAACTATGGCTACACCTTC
>TRBD1|TRBV27|once|TRBJ2-3
CASSWDRGRTDTQYF
TGTGCCAGCAGTTGGGACAGGGGGCGGACAGATACGCAGTATTTT
>TRBD2|TRBV7-9|-|TRBJ2-5
CASSLGRLAGVVETQYF
TGTGCCAGCAGCTTAGGGCGACTAGCGGGAGTAGTAGAGACCCAGTACTTC
>TRBD2|TRBV28|-|TRBJ2-1
CASHGIRGEFF
TGTGCCAGCCATGGCATACGGGGGGAGTTCTTC
>-|TRBV2|-|TRBJ2-3
CASSESGGGWYTDTQYF
TGTGCCAGCAGTGAATCGGGGGGCGGATGGTACACAGATACGCAGTATTTT
>-|TRBV11-2|-|TRBJ2-5
CASSLRGLTTETQYF
TGTGCCAGCAGCCTAAGGGGCCTCACTACAGAGACCCAGTACTTC
>-|TRBV6-6|-|TRBJ1-6
CASRGQTYNSPLHF
TGTGCCAGCAGAGGGCAGACCTATAATTCACCCCTCCACTTT
>-|TRBV7-6|-|TRBJ2-1
CASKASPGLYNEQFF
TGTGCCAGCAAAGCTAGTCCGGGGCTCTACAATGAGCAGTTCTTC
>-|TRBV7-2|-|TRBJ2-7
CASSSTTGREQYF
TGTGCCAGCAGCTCGACGACCGGTCGGGAGCAGTACTTC
>-|TRBV2|-|TRBJ2-2
CASSDRAAGELFF
TGTGCCAGCAGTGACAGGGCTGCCGGGGAGCTGTTTTTT
>-|TRBV7-9|-|TRBJ2-5
CASSLSRAGVGETQYF
TGTGCCAGCAGCCTTTCCAGAGCAGGGGTTGGGGAGACCCAGTACTTC
>-|TRBV2|-|TRBJ1-1
CASSGAGVRLNTEAFF
TGTGCCAGCAGTGGCGCGGGGGTGAGATTGAACACTGAAGCTTTCTTT
>-|TRBV23-1|-|TRBJ1-2
CASSQGTFLGGYTF
TGCGCCAGCAGTCAAGGTACCTTCCTTGGTGGCTACACCTTC
>TRBD1|TRBV6-5|-|TRBJ2-7
CASRRDRGYEQYF
TGTGCCAGCAGACGGGACAGGGGTTACGAGCAGTACTTC
>-|TRBV12-3/TRBV12-4|-|TRBJ1-5
CASSLGRYQPQHF
TGTGCCAGCAGTTTGGGGCGTTATCAGCCCCAGCATTTT
>TRBD1|TRBV10-3|-|TRBJ1-3
CAIKRGLEGNTIYF
TGTGCCATCAAAAGGGGGCTAGAAGGAAACACCATATATTTT
>TRBD1|TRBV4-1|-|TRBJ1-2
CASSQEGTGGYGYTF
TGCGCCAGCAGCCAAGAAGGGACAGGGGGTTATGGCTACACCTTC
>-|TRBV9|-|TRBJ1-3
CASSDPTGLSGNTIYF
TGTGCCAGCAGCGACCCCACAGGACTCTCTGGAAACACCATATATTTT
>-|TRBV29-1|-|TRBJ2-4
CSVEEVEKLAKNIQYF
TGCAGCGTTGAAGAAGTAGAGAAATTAGCCAAAAACATTCAGTACTTC
>-|TRBV30|-|TRBJ1-1
CAWRRGSGTEAFF
TGTGCCTGGAGGCGAGGGAGCGGCACTGAAGCTTTCTTT
>-|TRBV9|-|TRBJ2-7
CASSPRPEQYF
TGTGCCAGCAGCCCCCGCCCCGAGCAGTACTTC
>-|TRBV21-1|once|TRBJ2-1
CASSKVAGRTNEQFF
TGTGCCAGCAGCAAAGTTGCGGGCAGGACCAATGAGCAGTTCTTC
>-|TRBV7-2|-|TRBJ2-7
CASGLVWQSYEQYF
TGTGCCAGCGGCCTAGTTTGGCAATCCTACGAGCAGTACTTC
>-|TRBV29-1|-|TRBJ2-6
CSVEGGANVLTF
TGCAGCGTTGAAGGCGGCGCCAACGTCCTGACTTTC
>-|TRBV30|-|TRBJ1-5
CAWSLAGASNQPQHF
TGTGCCTGGAGTCTCGCGGGGGCGAGCAATCAGCCCCAGCATTTT
>-|TRBV28|-|TRBJ1-1
CASSRVDSTEAFF
TGTGCCAGCTCGAGGGTGGACAGCACTGAAGCTTTCTTT
>TRBD1|TRBV14|-|TRBJ2-1
CASSQEILGLDRLYNEQFF
TGTGCCAGCAGCCAAGAGATTTTAGGATTGGACAGGCTTTACAATGAGCAGTTCTTC
>-|TRBV7-9|-|TRBJ1-1
CASISTVNTEAFF
TGTGCCAGCATTTCTACAGTGAACACTGAAGCTTTCTTT
>-|TRBV28|-|TRBJ2-7
CASSFRGPTPYEQYF
TGTGCCAGCAGTTTCCGCGGACCGACCCCCTACGAGCAGTACTTC
>-|TRBV7-9|-|TRBJ1-2
CASSSPTSNYGYTF
TGTGCCAGCAGCTCTCCCACAAGTAACTATGGCTACACCTTC
>-|TRBV30|-|TRBJ2-5
CACGDVGETQYF
TGTGCCTGTGGGGACGTCGGGGAGACCCAGTACTTC
>-|TRBV5-1|-|TRBJ1-6
CASSLGTGSPLHF
TGCGCCAGCAGCTTGGGTACGGGCTCACCCCTCCACTTT